The present T cell receptor (beta chain) was sequenced within a study of T cell responses to AZD1222 COVID-19 vaccine (dated by TCRdb to about 2021). Concerning the study at large: AZD1222 recipients given second doses at about 4 weeks or at about 12 weeks were pooled, since spike-specific TCR depth and breadth were not found to differ between the two schedules. A total of approximately 230 trial participants underwent TCR sequencing, of whom around 200 received two doses of AZD1222 and around 25 received two doses of the MenACWY control vaccine. Trial participants were enrolled into age subgroups of 18-55, 56-69 and 70-plus years, which contained 148, 28 and 57 TCR-sequenced participants, respectively. General findings and caveats noted by the study authors: Participants were mostly white British and included more females than males, and it was suggested by the authors that clonal diversity may have been underestimated. Vaccine-associated CD4 TCRs spanned the whole spike protein, with dominant responses in regions 160-218 and 743-854. Reportedly, close to half of the unique spike-specific TCRs recognized epitopes lying outside the regions that are mutated in the B.1.351 and B.1.1.7 variants. In the small 56-69-year group, the increase in depth fell short of significance, most likely because of low power. Conclusions about previously exposed vaccinees are limited, since just six or seven AZD1222 recipients were seropositive for SARS-CoV-2 at baseline. After two AZD1222 doses, spike-specific TCR breadth and depth were significantly higher than at day 0 and than in MenACWY recipients. Because no day 14 peak-response samples were available, repertoires were characterized only after the peak T cell response.

Sample time point, as interpreted from the label and publication: baseline before first vaccination. Vaccinee samples were obtained from the UK trials COV001 and COV002, which included a single-blind randomized controlled phase 2/3 trial of AZD1222 (ChAdOx1 nCoV-19) in healthy adults. Trial participant PBMC samples were collected at day 0 and day 28 after the second dose for TCRbeta chain sequencing. On this clone: The target of this receptor is not known. Base qualities are not provided; no much larger clone lies one nucleotide away.

CDR3 length: 14 amino acids, cysteine to phenylalanine. CDR3 DNA is the only sequence kept; it has 42 bases, read in frame from the first base. V and J lose 4 bases and 1 base, and a span of 10 bases separates them. According to the germline V gene (reference sequence), CDR1 reads MNHEY and CDR2 reads SMNVEV. The CDR3 regions of human TCRbeta chains were analyzed by immunosequencing. On the study's bioinformatics: TCRs in the repertoires were matched against a reference library of SARS-CoV-2-specific TCRs that had been generated with the MIRA antigen-specificity platform. Breadth was defined as the fraction of unique TCRs that were SARS-CoV-2-associated, and depth was defined as the fraction of total T cells that were SARS-CoV-2-associated. Using the MIRA data, every spike-specific TCR was mapped to the spike region that the TCR reacted to and assigned to either a CD4 or a CD8 class. Log10-transformed breadth and depth values were compared by one-way ANOVA with Sidak's multiple comparisons tests. TCRdb obtained this table from immuneACCESS and retained in-frame rearrangements with V and J assigned. These tables miss some clones; where compared with another copy, unresolved V genes account for less than half of the shortfall, and the remainder is unexplained. The V and J calls and clone size are taken from that table; D and trimming were inferred from the DNA. The sample records over 100,000 clones, 90% to 95% of which are singletons. The ten largest clonotypes hold less than 9.5% of the sample.

The chain is assembled from TRBV27 and TRBJ1-2; TRBD1 might be the D gene, on 5 matching bases. Material: peripheral blood, obtained on day 0 of AZD1222 vaccination. The sequence came from an adult in good health. The DNA sequence is given as TGTGCCAGCAGTTGGGACCGTTTTAACTATGGCTACACCTTC. Protein translation: CASSWDRFNYGYTF.